This TCR beta chain is drawn from a study of blood T cell repertoires in COVID-19. The V and J ends lost 5 bases and 4 bases respectively, with 9 bases between them. Germline-derived CDR1 and CDR2 are SEHNR and FQNEAQ (reference sequence). This CDR3 region has 13 residues. Data came from immunoSEQ multiplex PCR; TCRdb stores just in-frame clones and leaves some out. The repertoire holds around 200,000 clones, with around 81% as singletons. The sample consisted of peripheral blood. The V gene is TRBV7-9, the J gene TRBJ1-3; no reliable D call. The TCR comes from a woman in her 70s with acute or convalescent COVID-19. The CDR3 DNA reads TGTGCCAGCAGCGGAACCGGGGGAAACACCATATATTTT. The encoded protein is CASSGTGGNTIYF.